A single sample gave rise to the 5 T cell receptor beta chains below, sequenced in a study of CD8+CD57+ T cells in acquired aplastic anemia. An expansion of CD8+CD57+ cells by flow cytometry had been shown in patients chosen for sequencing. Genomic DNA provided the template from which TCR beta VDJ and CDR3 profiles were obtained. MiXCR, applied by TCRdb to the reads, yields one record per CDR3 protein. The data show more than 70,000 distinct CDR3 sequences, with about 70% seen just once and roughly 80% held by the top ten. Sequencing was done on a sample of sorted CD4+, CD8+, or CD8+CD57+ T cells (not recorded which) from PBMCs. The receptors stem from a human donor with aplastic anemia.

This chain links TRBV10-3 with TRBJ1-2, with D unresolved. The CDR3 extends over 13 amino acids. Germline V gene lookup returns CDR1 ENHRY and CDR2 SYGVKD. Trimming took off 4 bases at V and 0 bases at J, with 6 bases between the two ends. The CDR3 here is CAISAKPNYGYTF. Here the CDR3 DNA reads TGTGCCATCAGTGCTAAGCCTAACTATGGCTACACCTTC.

The CDR3 loop reads CASREGNEQFF. The CDR3 nucleotides read TGTGCCAGCAGGGAGGGGAATGAGCAGTTCTTC. This chain joins TRBV2 and TRBJ2-1; D possibly corresponds to TRBD2 (6 bases). V shed 6 bases and J shed 7 bases, with 7 bases lying between them. Germline V gene sequence: CDR1 SNHLY, CDR2 FYNNEI. This CDR3 has 11 amino acids.

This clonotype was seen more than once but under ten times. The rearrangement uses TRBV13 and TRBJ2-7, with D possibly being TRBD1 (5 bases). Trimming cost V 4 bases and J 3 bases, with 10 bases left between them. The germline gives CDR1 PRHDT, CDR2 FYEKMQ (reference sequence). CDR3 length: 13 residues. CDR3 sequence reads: CASSSPRDYEQYF. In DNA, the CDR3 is TGTGCCAGCAGCTCGCCCAGGGACTACGAGCAGTACTTC.

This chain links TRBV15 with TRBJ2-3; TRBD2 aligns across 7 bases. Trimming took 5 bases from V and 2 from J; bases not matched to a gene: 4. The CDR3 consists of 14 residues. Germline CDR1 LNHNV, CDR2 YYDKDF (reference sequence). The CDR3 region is CATSLRGITDTQYF. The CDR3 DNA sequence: TGTGCCACCAGCTTGCGGGGGATCACAGATACGCAGTATTTT.

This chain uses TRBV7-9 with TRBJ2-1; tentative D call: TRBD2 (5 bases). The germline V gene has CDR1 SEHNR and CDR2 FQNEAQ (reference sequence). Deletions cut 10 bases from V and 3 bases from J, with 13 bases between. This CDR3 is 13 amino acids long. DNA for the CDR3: TGTGCCACCAAAGGACTCCGCTACAATGAGCAGTTCTTC. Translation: CATKGLRYNEQFF.